Below, 5 T cell receptor beta chains from the same sample are listed, as sequenced in a study of T cell responses to AZD1222 COVID-19 vaccine (dated by TCRdb to about 2021). Libraries were made using the immunoSEQ multiplex PCR assay. The table was pulled from immuneACCESS by TCRdb, which kept in-frame rearrangements only. Such tables lose some clones; where checked, under half of the loss comes from unresolved V genes, and the rest has no known cause. This sample comprises 80,000 to 100,000 clones, more than 80% of them detected only once. The ten biggest clones cover more than 9.5% of the sample. The time point label here, explained by the study, means: baseline before first vaccination. The input for sequencing was peripheral blood, taken on day 0 of AZD1222 vaccination. The receptor source for this set is an adult in good health.

The DNA of the CDR3 is TGTGCCAGCAGCTCTTCTCGACAGAATGGCTACACCTTC. This encodes CASSSSRQNGYTF. V and J are TRBV12-3 or TRBV12-4 and TRBJ1-2, with TRBD1 as a possible D gene (5 bases). The germline V and J ends were trimmed by 6 bases and 6 bases, with 14 bases remaining between them. The CDR3 runs 13 residues.

The CDR3 bases are TGTGCCAGCAGCTTAATGACAGGGGGGGGTTACGAGCAGTACTTC. Amino acids: CASSLMTGGGYEQYF. This chain connects TRBV7-2 to TRBJ2-7; 9 bases agree with TRBD1. Germline values: CDR1 SGHTA, CDR2 FQGNSA. The CDR3 has 15 residues. V lost 2 bases and J lost 4; bases outside the gene matches: 6.

The J gene is TRBJ2-5, the V gene TRBV5-4; 9 nucleotides line up with TRBD1. CDR1 and CDR2 (germline): SGHNT, YYREEE (reference sequence). Trimming took 4 bases from V and 4 from J; bases not matched to a gene: 8. This CDR3 is built from 15 residues. The CDR3: CASSGGDRVGETQYF. CDR3 sequence (DNA): TGTGCCAGCAGCGGCGGGGACAGGGTGGGAGAGACCCAGTACTTC.

The rearrangement links TRBV10-3 to TRBJ1-2; D perhaps matches TRBD1 (6 bases). V lost 6 bases to trimming and J lost 2 bases, with 22 bases between them. The germline V gene has CDR1 ENHRY and CDR2 SYGVKD. There are 17 residues in the CDR3. In DNA, the CDR3 is TGTGCCATCAGCGCACAGCACGAGACCAGGGGAAACTATGGCTACACCTTC. Translating it yields CAISAQHETRGNYGYTF.

The chain links TRBV24-1 to TRBJ2-1; D may be TRBD2 (5 bases). V lost 4 bases to trimming and J lost 6 bases, with 12 bases between them. This CDR3 is built from 14 residues. Germline loops: CDR1 KGHDR, CDR2 SFDVKD. The CDR3 protein is CATSDPASGNEQFF. DNA of the CDR3: TGTGCCACCAGTGACCCAGCGAGCGGCAATGAGCAGTTCTTC.